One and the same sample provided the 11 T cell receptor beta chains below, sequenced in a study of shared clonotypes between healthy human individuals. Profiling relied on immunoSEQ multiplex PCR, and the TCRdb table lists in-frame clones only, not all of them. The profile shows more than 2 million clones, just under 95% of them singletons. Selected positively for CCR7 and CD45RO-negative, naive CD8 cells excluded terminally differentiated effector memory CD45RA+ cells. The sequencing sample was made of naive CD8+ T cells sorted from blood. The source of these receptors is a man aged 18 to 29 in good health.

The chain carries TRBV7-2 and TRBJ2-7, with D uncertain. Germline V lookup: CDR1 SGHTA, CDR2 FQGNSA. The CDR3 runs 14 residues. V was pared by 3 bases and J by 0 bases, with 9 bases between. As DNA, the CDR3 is TGTGCCAGCAGCTTTGGATCAGCCTCCTACGAGCAGTACTTC. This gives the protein CASSFGSASYEQYF.

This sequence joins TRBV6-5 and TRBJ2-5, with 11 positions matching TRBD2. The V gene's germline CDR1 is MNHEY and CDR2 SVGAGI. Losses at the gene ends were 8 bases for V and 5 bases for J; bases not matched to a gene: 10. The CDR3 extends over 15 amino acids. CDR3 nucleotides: TGTGCCAGCCGTAAACTAGCGGGGGCGGGGGAGACCCAGTACTTC. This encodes CASRKLAGAGETQYF.

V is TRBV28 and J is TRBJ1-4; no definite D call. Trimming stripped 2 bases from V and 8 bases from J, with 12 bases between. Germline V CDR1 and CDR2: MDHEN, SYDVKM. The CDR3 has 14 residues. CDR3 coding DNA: TGTGCCAGCAGTTTAGGCCCTAGCTCCGAAAAACTGTTTTTT. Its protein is CASSLGPSSEKLFF. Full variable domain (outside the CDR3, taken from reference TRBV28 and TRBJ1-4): DVKVTQSSRYLVKRTGEKVFLECVQDMDHENMFWYRQDPGLGLRLIYFSYDVKMKEKGDIPEGYSVSREKKERFSLILESASTNQTSMYLCASSLGPSSEKLFFGSGTQLSVL.

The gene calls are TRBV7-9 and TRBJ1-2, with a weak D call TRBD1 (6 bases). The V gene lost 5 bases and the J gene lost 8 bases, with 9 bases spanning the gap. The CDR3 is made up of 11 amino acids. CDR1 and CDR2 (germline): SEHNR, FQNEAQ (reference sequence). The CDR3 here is CASSEGGGYTF. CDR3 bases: TGTGCCAGCAGCGAAGGGGGGGGCTACACCTTC.

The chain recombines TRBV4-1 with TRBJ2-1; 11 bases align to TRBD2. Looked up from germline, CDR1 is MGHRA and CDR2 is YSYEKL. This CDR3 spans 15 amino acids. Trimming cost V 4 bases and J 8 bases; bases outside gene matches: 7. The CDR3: CASSLGLAGIYEQFF. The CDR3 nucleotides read TGCGCCAGCAGCCTTGGACTAGCGGGCATATATGAGCAGTTCTTC.

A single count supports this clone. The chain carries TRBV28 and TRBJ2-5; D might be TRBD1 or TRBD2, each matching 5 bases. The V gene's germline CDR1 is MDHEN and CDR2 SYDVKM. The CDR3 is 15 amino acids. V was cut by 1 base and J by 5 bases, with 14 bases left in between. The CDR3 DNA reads TGTGCCAGCAGTTTATCCAGAGGGGAGTGGGAGACCCAGTACTTC. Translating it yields CASSLSRGEWETQYF.

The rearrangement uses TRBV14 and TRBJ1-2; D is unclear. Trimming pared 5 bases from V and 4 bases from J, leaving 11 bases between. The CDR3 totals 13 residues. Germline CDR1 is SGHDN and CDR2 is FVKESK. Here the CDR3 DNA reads TGTGCCAGCAGCAGGACTTCTGGCTATGGCTACACCTTC. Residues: CASSRTSGYGYTF.

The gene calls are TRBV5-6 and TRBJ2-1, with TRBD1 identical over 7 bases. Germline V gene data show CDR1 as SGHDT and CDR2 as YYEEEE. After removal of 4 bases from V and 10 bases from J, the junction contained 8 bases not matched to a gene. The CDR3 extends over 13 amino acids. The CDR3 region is CASSPQGNGEQFF. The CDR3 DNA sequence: TGTGCCAGCAGCCCACAGGGGAACGGGGAGCAGTTCTTC. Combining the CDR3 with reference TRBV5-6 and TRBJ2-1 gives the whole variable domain DAGVTQSPTHLIKTRGQQVTLRCSPKSGHDTVSWYQQALGQGPQFIFQYYEEEERQRGNFPDRFSGHQFPNYSSELNVNALLLGDSALYLCASSPQGNGEQFFGPGTRLTVL.

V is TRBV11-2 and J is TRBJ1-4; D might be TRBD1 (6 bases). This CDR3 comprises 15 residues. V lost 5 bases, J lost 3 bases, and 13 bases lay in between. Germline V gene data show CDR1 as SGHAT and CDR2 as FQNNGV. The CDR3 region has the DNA TGTGCCAGCAGCACCGGACAGATGTCTAATGAAAAACTGTTTTTT. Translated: CASSTGQMSNEKLFF.

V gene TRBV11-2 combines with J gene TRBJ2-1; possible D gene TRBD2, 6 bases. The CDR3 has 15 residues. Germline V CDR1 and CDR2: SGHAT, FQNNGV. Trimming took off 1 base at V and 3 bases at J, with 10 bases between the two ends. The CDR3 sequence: CASSLAGLNYNEQFF. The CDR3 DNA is TGTGCCAGCAGCTTAGCGGGACTGAACTACAATGAGCAGTTCTTC.

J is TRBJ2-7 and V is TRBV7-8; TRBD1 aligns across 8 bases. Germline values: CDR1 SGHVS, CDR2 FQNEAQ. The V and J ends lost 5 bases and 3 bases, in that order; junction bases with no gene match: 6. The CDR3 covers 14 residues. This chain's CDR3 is CASSPIDRGYEQYF. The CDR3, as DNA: TGTGCCAGCAGCCCCATAGACAGGGGCTACGAGCAGTACTTC. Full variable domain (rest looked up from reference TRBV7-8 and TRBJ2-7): GAGVSQSPRYKVAKRGQDVALRCDPISGHVSLFWYQQALGQGPEFLTYFQNEAQLDKSGLPSDRFFAERPEGSVSTLKIQRTQQEDSAVYLCASSPIDRGYEQYFGPGTRLTVT.